Presented here are 16 T cell receptor beta chains from one specimen sequenced in a study of spatial heterogeneity in lung cancer (dated by TCRdb to about 2019). Preparation of the library involved 5' RACE. Sequencing was performed on a NextSeq 500. TCRdb reprocessing: public reads trimmed at Q25 with fastp, clones called with MiXCR, in-frame beta chains kept. Entries are consolidated by CDR3 protein sequence, retaining the most common genes and DNA. In all, the sample holds under 7,500 distinct CDR3 sequences, and approximately 7% of those were seen once. The ten largest clonotypes hold around 74% of the sample. This sample's time point label indicates: sample taken at primary tumor resection. Whole RNA extracted from tumor and nontumor lung tissue, or from cryopreserved PBMC samples, was used for TCR sequencing without cell sorting. The sequenced sample was PBMCs, obtained at surgery. The source of these receptors is a male donor with early-stage non-small cell lung cancer.

This clonotype was counted ten times or more. Since it is a stray read in a library aimed at alpha chains, this beta chain has a size that is not meaningful. The chain carries TRBV20-1 and TRBJ2-1; D is undetermined. The CDR3 is 13 amino acids. Per germline, CDR1 DFQATT and CDR2 SNEGSKA (reference sequence). With 6 bases removed from V and 6 bases from J, the gap between germline ends came to 15 bases. The CDR3 bases are TGCAGTGCCTTACAAGTAGCAGCCAATGAGCAGTTCTTC. Protein product: CSALQVAANEQFF.

This clonotype came up many times. This beta chain turned up in a library designed for alpha chains; as an off-target read, its abundance says little. This chain joins TRBV6-6 and TRBJ1-3, with TRBD1 identical over 7 bases. Germline-derived CDR1 and CDR2 are MNHNY and SVGAGI (reference sequence). There are 17 residues in the CDR3. V was clipped by 4 bases and J by 0 bases; unmatched bases: 9. This CDR3 reads CASSSLRQGFSGNTIYF. The CDR3 nucleotides are TGTGCCAGCAGTTCCCTGAGACAGGGTTTCTCTGGAAACACCATATATTTT.

This clonotype showed up many times. This beta chain is a stray read from a library made for alpha chains; its abundance is not meaningful. The chain has TRBV5-1 and TRBJ2-1; D not resolved. CDR3 size: 18 residues. Trimming shortened V by 2 bases and J by 6 bases, and 24 bases separated the two germline ends. Germline V gene lookup returns CDR1 SGHRS and CDR2 YFSETQ. The CDR3 here is CASSFPTNEVRSGNEQFF. In DNA form, the CDR3 reads TGCGCCAGCAGCTTCCCCACGAATGAGGTCCGCTCGGGCAATGAGCAGTTCTTC. The whole variable domain, remainder taken from reference TRBV5-1 and TRBJ2-1, is KAGVTQTPRYLIKTRGQQVTLSCSPISGHRSVSWYQQTPGQGLQFLFEYFSETQRNKGNFPGRFSGRQFSNSRSEMNVSTLELGDSALYLCASSFPTNEVRSGNEQFFGPGTRLTVL.

This clonotype occurred many times. This beta chain lies outside the target of a library built for alpha chains; its clone size means little. The gene calls are TRBV6-5 and TRBJ1-1; 7 bases agree with TRBD1. Germline V gives CDR1 MNHEY, CDR2 SVGAGI. There are 11 residues in the CDR3. V gave up 8 bases and J gave up 8 bases; unmatched junction bases: 5. CDR3 nucleotides: TGTGCCAGCCAAGGGACAGCAGAAGCTTTCTTT. This sequence encodes CASQGTAEAFF.

This clonotype came up many times. For a library built for alpha chains, this beta chain is a stray read; little rests on its size. This rearrangement joins TRBV6-6 to TRBJ1-2; D is perhaps TRBD1 (6 bases). The V gene lost 4 bases and the J gene lost 4 bases, with 10 bases spanning the gap. Germline V gene data show CDR1 as MNHNY and CDR2 as SVGAGI (reference sequence). The CDR3 is 13 amino acids. CDR3 sequence: CASSSTGLYGYTF. In nucleotides, the CDR3 is TGTGCCAGCAGTTCTACAGGGCTCTATGGCTACACCTTC.

This clonotype was recorded many times. A library made for alpha chains picked up this beta chain off target, so its size means little. As DNA, the CDR3 is TGCAGTGCTCCAGGGGGCGGTTTCGCAGATACGCAGTATTTT. Translated, it gives CSAPGGGFADTQYF. This rearrangement joins TRBV20-1 to TRBJ2-3; 8 bases map to TRBD1. Germline V gives CDR1 DFQATT, CDR2 SNEGSKA (reference sequence). Germline trimming cut 5 bases from V and 4 bases from J; bases unmatched to any gene: 8. The CDR3 runs 14 residues.

This clonotype came up many times. This beta chain lies outside the target of a library built for alpha chains; its clone size means little. The chain has TRBV18 and TRBJ1-1; D is ambiguous. The germline gives CDR1 KGHSH, CDR2 LQKENI. The CDR3 covers 14 residues. V lost 3 bases to trimming and J lost 1 base, with 9 bases between them. In DNA form, the CDR3 reads TGTGCCAGCTCACCTGAGGCTCCGAACACTGAAGCTTTCTTT. Protein: CASSPEAPNTEAFF. Full variable domain (rest looked up from reference TRBV18 and TRBJ1-1): NAGVMQNPRHLVRRRGQEARLRCSPMKGHSHVYWYRQLPEEGLKFMVYLQKENIIDESGMPKERFSAEFPKEGPSILRIQQVVRGDSAAYFCASSPEAPNTEAFFGQGTRLTVV.

The table lists this clonotype with a few counts. The library was designed around alpha chains, so this beta chain is a stray read whose abundance carries little weight. The genes are TRBV11-2 and TRBJ2-1, with D unresolved. The germline V gene encodes CDR1 SGHAT and CDR2 FQNNGV. Trimming took 1 base from V and 8 from J, leaving 6 bases between them. This CDR3 is 12 amino acids long. The chain's CDR3 is CASSLGNDEQFF. The CDR3, as DNA: TGTGCCAGCAGCTTAGGTAACGATGAGCAGTTCTTC.

This clonotype was recorded many times. Little can be read into the size of this beta chain, an off-target read in a library designed for alpha chains. The CDR3 sequence: CASSLVGQRKLFF. The DNA for the CDR3 is TGTGCCAGCAGCCTCGTGGGGCAAAGAAAACTGTTTTTT. This chain connects TRBV3-1 to TRBJ1-4, with D tentatively TRBD1 (5 bases). The germline V gene encodes CDR1 LGHDT and CDR2 YNNKEL (reference sequence). V was trimmed by 4 bases and J by 10 bases, leaving 13 bases between them. The length of the CDR3 is 13 residues.

Comments on this clonotype: As an off-target read in a library built for alpha chains, this beta chain has a frequency of little significance. V gene TRBV12-3 or TRBV12-4 combines with J gene TRBJ2-1, with a possible D match to TRBD2 (6 bases). The CDR3 has 14 residues. V lost 0 bases to trimming and J lost 7 bases, with 10 bases between them. The DNA for the CDR3 is TGTGCCAGCAGTTTAGCCGGTGCGGGAAATGAGCAGTTCTTC. Translation: CASSLAGAGNEQFF.

In regard to this clonotype: This beta chain represents an off-target read in a library built for alpha chains; its size is of limited meaning. V is TRBV7-6 and J is TRBJ2-3; possibly TRBD1 or TRBD2 for D (6 bases each). From germline, CDR1 is SGHVS and CDR2 FNYEAQ. This CDR3 contains 14 residues. V shed 7 bases and J shed 2 bases, with 13 bases lying between them. CDR3 in amino acids: CASIPRGATDTQYF. In DNA form, the CDR3 reads TGTGCCAGCATCCCGAGGGGGGCCACAGATACGCAGTATTTT.

In regard to this clonotype: This beta chain lies outside the target of a library built for alpha chains; its clone size means little. This chain connects TRBV5-1 to TRBJ2-7; the D is unclear. V was cut by 0 bases and J by 0 bases, with 7 bases left in between. Germline V gives CDR1 SGHRS, CDR2 YFSETQ. This CDR3 is 14 amino acids long. The CDR3 here is CASSLEVTSYEQYF. The CDR3 DNA is TGCGCCAGCAGCTTGGAAGTCACCTCCTACGAGCAGTACTTC. The full variable domain, completed using reference TRBV5-1 and TRBJ2-7, is KAGVTQTPRYLIKTRGQQVTLSCSPISGHRSVSWYQQTPGQGLQFLFEYFSETQRNKGNFPGRFSGRQFSNSRSEMNVSTLELGDSALYLCASSLEVTSYEQYFGPGTRLTVT.

The sample holds many counts of this clonotype. For a library built for alpha chains, this beta chain is a stray read; little rests on its size. The chain combines TRBV6-5 with TRBJ2-3, with D maybe TRBD2 (6 bases). This CDR3 contains 12 residues. Germline CDR1 is MNHEY and CDR2 is SVGAGI. The V end lost 6 bases, the J end lost 8 bases, and 12 bases lay between the germline ends. The CDR3 DNA is TGTGCCAGCAGCCCGACTAGTACTACGCAGTATTTT. It codes for CASSPTSTTQYF.

At least ten counts were recorded for this clonotype. With the library built for alpha chains, this beta chain is off target and its frequency is not meaningful. The chain has TRBV12-3 or TRBV12-4 and TRBJ1-1, with D possibly being TRBD1 (5 bases). The ends were cut back, 3 bases at V and 1 base at J, with 6 bases in the middle. The CDR3 spans 13 residues. CDR3 DNA sequence: TGTGCCAGCAGTTTCCAGGGGAACACTGAAGCTTTCTTT. This codes for CASSFQGNTEAFF.

This clonotype was picked up many times. With the library built for alpha chains, this beta chain is off target and its frequency is not meaningful. The genes are TRBV6-6 and TRBJ1-4; 10 bases match TRBD1. The junction had 6 bases not matched to a gene; V was cut back by 6 bases and J by 5 bases. Germline V gene lookup returns CDR1 MNHNY and CDR2 SVGAGI (reference sequence). This CDR3 spans 15 amino acids. CDR3 residues: CASSTRTGGNEKLFF. The CDR3 nucleotides read TGTGCCAGCAGCACCCGGACAGGGGGAAATGAAAAACTGTTTTTT.

This clonotype was observed a handful of times. The library was built for alpha chains, so this beta chain is an off-target read and its size means little. The gene calls are TRBV3-1 and TRBJ2-5, with a tentative D call TRBD1 (6 bases). Trimming took off 1 base at V and 2 bases at J, with 11 bases between the two ends. Germline values: CDR1 LGHDT, CDR2 YNNKEL (reference sequence). The CDR3 is made up of 15 amino acids. The CDR3 nucleotides read TGTGCCAGCAGCCAAGTATACAGGGAGCAAGAGACCCAGTACTTC. It yields the protein CASSQVYREQETQYF.